The clone carrying this T cell receptor beta chain was observed a few times. In the source study's methods: Amplifying reference gene primers gave estimates of nucleated cell counts. Libraries were prepared by immunoSEQ multiplex PCR; TCRdb keeps only in-frame clonotypes and omits some of them. That table supplies the V and J calls and clone size; D and trimming were determined from the DNA. The data show fewer than 300,000 clones, around four fifths seen once. The V and J ends lost 5 bases and 8 bases, in that order; junction bases with no gene match: 3. The CDR3 has 13 amino acids. Germline lookup yields CDR1 SGHNT and CDR2 YYREEE (reference sequence). This entry is derived from a study of blood T cell repertoires in COVID-19. Study overall: Sites across the United States, Italy and Spain contributed samples from acute and convalescent COVID-19. PBMCs, B-cell-depleted T cells, or T cells were the source of the cDNA or gDNA that made up the material.

This chain uses TRBV5-4 with TRBJ1-6; TRBD1 matches at 8 bases. The source of this sequence is a man older than 75 with acute or convalescent COVID-19. Sequenced input: peripheral blood. CDR3 nucleotide sequence: TGTGCCAGCAGGGCGACAGGGGATTCACCCCTCCACTTT. Protein: CASRATGDSPLHF.